The 24 T cell receptor beta chains given below trace back to one sample, sequenced in a study of cytomegalovirus exposure and HLA in healthy donors (dated by TCRdb to about 2017). Libraries came from the immunoSEQ multiplex PCR assay. What TCRdb holds here is the immuneACCESS table cut down to in-frame rearrangements. Part of the clones is not present; checked against another copy, under half of the missing clones reflect an unresolved V gene, and the others are unexplained. This sample comprises fewer than 250,000 clones, roughly 88% of them detected only once. The top ten hold more than 1.1% of the sample. Specimen: PBMCs. The receptor set was obtained from a woman under 30 in good health and CMV-seronegative.

J is TRBJ2-7 and V is TRBV7-9; D is undetermined. This CDR3 has 11 amino acids. The V and J ends lost 1 base and 9 bases respectively, with 7 bases between them. Germline values: CDR1 SEHNR, CDR2 FQNEAQ (reference sequence). The CDR3 nucleotides are TGTGCCAGCAGCTTAGGTCCTTTGCAGTACTTC. As protein: CASSLGPLQYF. Full variable domain (missing parts from reference TRBV7-9 and TRBJ2-7): DTGVSQNPRHKITKRGQNVTFRCDPISEHNRLYWYRQTLGQGPEFLTYFQNEAQLEKSRLLSDRFSAERPKGSFSTLEIQRTEQGDSAMYLCASSLGPLQYFGPGTRLTVT.

The chain recombines TRBV10-3 with TRBJ2-1; TRBD2 agrees at 13 bases. The V segment lost 7 bases and the J segment 10 bases; nucleotides outside the gene matches: 13. The CDR3 spans 16 residues. Germline CDR1 is ENHRY and CDR2 is SYGVKD. The CDR3 nucleotides are TGTGCCATCACCAGACCCGGGACTAGCGGGGAACAGGAGCAGTTCTTC. Amino acid sequence: CAITRPGTSGEQEQFF.

This sequence joins TRBV27 and TRBJ2-7; 15 nucleotides agree with TRBD2. Germline CDR1 MNHEY, CDR2 SMNVEV (reference sequence). J gave up 2 bases and V 6 bases, and 20 bases lay outside the gene matches. This CDR3 region has 21 residues. The CDR3 sequence: CASSFVTLRGTSGRPAYEQYF. Written as DNA, the CDR3 is TGTGCCAGCAGCTTTGTGACCCTCAGGGGGACTAGCGGGAGGCCCGCCTACGAGCAGTACTTC.

The V call is TRBV5-1, the J call TRBJ2-7, with TRBD1 matching 7 bases. The germline gives CDR1 SGHRS, CDR2 YFSETQ. V lost 0 bases, J lost 2 bases, and 11 bases stayed unmatched. The CDR3 covers 17 residues. The CDR3 bases are TGCGCCAGCAGCTTGGCCTATCAACAGGGGCATACCTACGAGCAGTACTTC. Translating it yields CASSLAYQQGHTYEQYF.

The V gene is TRBV4-1, the J gene TRBJ2-7; TRBD1 aligns across 7 bases. The V gene's germline CDR1 is MGHRA and CDR2 YSYEKL. The CDR3 loop spans 14 amino acids. The V segment lost 4 bases and the J segment 6 bases; nucleotides outside the gene matches: 9. CDR3 sequence reads: CASSLGQPPSEQYF. The CDR3 DNA reads TGCGCCAGCAGCCTGGGACAGCCTCCCTCCGAGCAGTACTTC.

This clone came up a few times. The rearrangement joins TRBV19 to TRBJ1-2, with 10 bases that match TRBD1. V dropped 8 bases and J dropped 10; count of bases not matched to a gene: 13. This CDR3 has 14 amino acids. Germline CDR1 and CDR2: LNHDA and SQIVND (reference sequence). The chain's CDR3 is CASQNHPRQGAYTF. CDR3 sequence (DNA): TGTGCCAGTCAAAACCACCCAAGACAGGGGGCCTACACCTTC.

This chain links TRBV27 with TRBJ2-1, with TRBD1 identical over 9 bases. This CDR3 contains 15 residues. Germline V gene sequence: CDR1 MNHEY, CDR2 SMNVEV (reference sequence). Losses at the gene ends were 6 bases for V and 8 bases for J; bases not matched to a gene: 11. CDR3 amino acids: CASSFRDRVVDEQFF. In DNA form, the CDR3 reads TGTGCCAGCAGCTTTAGGGACAGGGTGGTCGATGAGCAGTTCTTC.

The chain joins TRBV5-4 to TRBJ1-2, with D tentatively TRBD1 (6 bases). V was trimmed by 3 bases and J by 8 bases, leaving 17 bases between them. CDR3 length equals 14 residues. Germline lookup yields CDR1 SGHNT and CDR2 YYREEE (reference sequence). The CDR3: CASSSIGDILGYTF. CDR3 DNA: TGTGCCAGCAGCTCTATCGGGGACATTTTGGGCTACACCTTC. Supplemented by reference TRBV5-4 and TRBJ1-2, the full variable domain reads ETGVTQSPTHLIKTRGQQVTLRCSSQSGHNTVSWYQQALGQGPQFIFQYYREEENGRGNFPPRFSGLQFPNYSSELNVNALELDDSALYLCASSSIGDILGYTFGSGTRLTVV.

The chain couples TRBV7-2 to TRBJ2-7, with a possible D match to TRBD2 (8 bases). Trimming shortened V by 3 bases and J by 2 bases, and 17 bases separated the two germline ends. There are 16 residues in the CDR3. CDR1 is SGHTA and CDR2 is FQGNSA in the germline V gene. Written as DNA, the CDR3 is TGTGCCAGCAGCTTTGACTCGGGAGGGACAGCCTACGAGCAGTACTTC. This sequence encodes CASSFDSGGTAYEQYF.

The rearrangement uses TRBV10-3 and TRBJ1-5; TRBD1 is a possible D gene (6 bases). Germline assignment: CDR1 ENHRY and CDR2 SYGVKD. This CDR3 is 13 amino acids long. V was pared by 10 bases and J by 1 base, with 11 bases between. This chain's CDR3 is CATLQGSNQPQHF. The DNA for the CDR3 is TGTGCCACCCTACAGGGAAGCAATCAGCCCCAGCATTTT.

This chain connects TRBV6-6 to TRBJ2-1; D is possibly TRBD2 (6 bases). Germline CDR1 reads MNHNY; CDR2 reads SVGAGI (reference sequence). V was pared by 6 bases and J by 0 bases, with 6 bases between. This CDR3 region has 13 residues. CDR3 residues: CASSGSSYNEQFF. CDR3 bases: TGTGCCAGCAGCGGGAGCTCCTACAATGAGCAGTTCTTC.

This chain uses TRBV25-1 with TRBJ1-4; the D is unclear. Germline CDR1 reads MGHDK; CDR2 reads SYGVNS. V dropped 2 bases and J dropped 5 bases, with 3 bases sitting between them. The CDR3 loop spans 12 amino acids. CDR3: CASSEPNEKLFF. CDR3 nucleotide sequence: TGTGCCAGCAGTGAACCAAATGAAAAACTGTTTTTT.

The chain recombines TRBV6-5 with TRBJ1-1; D unresolved. From germline, CDR1 is MNHEY and CDR2 SVGAGI. Trimming shortened V by 10 bases and J by 4 bases, and 13 bases separated the two germline ends. The CDR3 is 12 amino acids. CDR3: CATHLGGTEAFF. For the CDR3, the DNA is TGTGCCACCCACCTCGGCGGCACTGAAGCTTTCTTT.

The rearrangement uses TRBV6-1 and TRBJ2-1, with TRBD1 matching 9 bases. The length of the CDR3 is 14 residues. Per germline, CDR1 MNHNS and CDR2 SASEGT. The trim removed 7 bases at V and 6 bases at J, leaving 7 bases unmatched. The CDR3 bases are TGTGCCAGCATCTGGACAGGGGCGGTCAATGAGCAGTTCTTC. This gives the protein CASIWTGAVNEQFF.

This clone was found a few times. The chain couples TRBV6-1 to TRBJ1-2; D is undetermined. The CDR3 loop spans 15 amino acids. Germline assignment: CDR1 MNHNS and CDR2 SASEGT. The germline V and J ends were trimmed by 4 bases and 8 bases, with 20 bases remaining between them. The CDR3 reads CASSAGQTTMGGYTF. CDR3 sequence (DNA): TGTGCCAGCAGTGCCGGGCAGACTACTATGGGAGGCTACACCTTC.

V and J are TRBV19 and TRBJ1-1; TRBD1 agrees at 8 bases. The CDR3 length is 16 residues. CDR1 is LNHDA and CDR2 is SQIVND in the germline V gene (reference sequence). Trimming took 3 bases from V and 6 from J; bases not matched to a gene: 12. CDR3 sequence reads: CASSMDDRGGHPEAFF. DNA of the CDR3: TGTGCCAGTAGTATGGACGACAGGGGAGGGCATCCTGAAGCTTTCTTT.

This chain uses TRBV5-1 with TRBJ2-3; 9 nucleotides match TRBD1. J was trimmed by 6 bases and V by 2 bases; bases with no gene match: 10. This CDR3 is built from 16 residues. The germline V gene encodes CDR1 SGHRS and CDR2 YFSETQ. DNA for the CDR3: TGCGCCAGCAGCTTCCCCGGGACAGGGTTAATTGATACGCAGTATTTT. Its translation is CASSFPGTGLIDTQYF.

The chain combines TRBV7-3 with TRBJ2-2, with D possibly TRBD1 on 6 matching bases. Trimming removed 5 bases from V and 1 base from J, with 14 bases in between. Germline CDR1 SGHTA, CDR2 FQGTGA. This CDR3 has 16 residues. The chain's CDR3 is CASSPRGGRNTGELFF. The CDR3 DNA reads as TGTGCCAGCAGCCCCCGTGGGGGCAGGAACACCGGGGAGCTGTTTTTT.

The chain employs TRBV11-2 and TRBJ2-1; D ambiguous. Deletions cut 4 bases from V and 9 bases from J, with 7 bases between. Per the germline V gene, CDR1 is SGHAT and CDR2 is FQNNGV. The CDR3 has 11 residues. CDR3 amino acids: CASSSLGEQFF. The CDR3 bases are TGTGCCAGCAGCTCACTTGGTGAGCAGTTCTTC.

The chain has TRBV7-8 and TRBJ1-2; maybe TRBD1 (6 bases). The length of the CDR3 is 13 residues. V lost 5 bases and J lost 2, with 9 bases in between. In germline, CDR1 is SGHVS, CDR2 FQNEAQ. The CDR3 DNA is TGTGCCAGCAGCCCAGACAGGAACTATGGCTACACCTTC. Translating it yields CASSPDRNYGYTF.

The V gene is TRBV19, the J gene TRBJ2-1; TRBD2 matches 9 bases. V shed 2 bases and J 3 bases; nucleotides not matched to a gene: 5. The CDR3 is 16 residues long. CDR1 and CDR2 (germline): LNHDA, SQIVND (reference sequence). The CDR3 DNA is TGTGCCAGTAGTATAATGAGCGGGAGGTACTACAATGAGCAGTTCTTC. Translation: CASSIMSGRYYNEQFF.

This chain uses TRBV25-1 with TRBJ2-1, with 10 nucleotides matching TRBD2. This CDR3 is 16 amino acids long. J gave up 0 bases and V 5 bases, and 4 bases lay outside the gene matches. CDR1 and CDR2 from the germline V gene are MGHDK and SYGVNS. Written as DNA, the CDR3 is TGTGCCAGCAGTAGACTAGCGGGCGGCTCCTACAATGAGCAGTTCTTC. This codes for CASSRLAGGSYNEQFF.

The V call is TRBV6-1, the J call TRBJ1-2; 7 bases line up with TRBD1. V lost 5 bases and J lost 5; bases outside the gene matches: 5. Germline V gene lookup returns CDR1 MNHNS and CDR2 SASEGT. The CDR3 has 13 residues. The CDR3 DNA reads as TGTGCCAGCAGTAATGACAGGGTTTATGGCTACACCTTC. Protein product: CASSNDRVYGYTF.

The chain recombines TRBV27 with TRBJ2-5, with 9 bases aligning to TRBD2. This CDR3 has 15 amino acids. Germline-derived CDR1 and CDR2 are MNHEY and SMNVEV (reference sequence). Trimming cost V 3 bases and J 5 bases; bases outside gene matches: 7. CDR3 sequence reads: CASSFRTSEWETQYF. In nucleotides, the CDR3 is TGTGCCAGCAGTTTTAGGACTAGCGAGTGGGAGACCCAGTACTTC.